The present TCR beta chain was sequenced within a study of blood T cells in healthy people across ages. Trimming cost V 5 bases and J 6 bases; bases outside gene matches: 9. Germline CDR1 and CDR2: SGHVS and FNYEAQ. The CDR3 totals 15 residues. Through a sample-barcoded 5' primer and a J-beta primer mix, a second PCR was run for roughly 6 to 11 cycles. TCRdb independently ran MiXCR on the 5' RACE reads; one entry per CDR3 protein. Altogether more than 500,000 distinct CDR3 sequences are present, 27% being singletons, with the ten largest covering roughly 18%. The V gene is TRBV7-6, the J gene TRBJ1-2, with 10 bases matching TRBD1. The source is a woman in her seventies in good health. The sequenced sample was blood. The CDR3 bases are TGTGCCAGCAGCCAAGCGGGACAGGGGATCGATGGCTACACCTTC. Amino acids: CASSQAGQGIDGYTF.